Listed below are T cell receptor beta chains from one sample, sequenced in a study of PD-1 blockade in mismatch repair-deficient tumors. Only in-frame clones appear in the TCRdb table, and some are missing; sequencing was by immunoSEQ multiplex PCR. Here the sample spans approximately 120,000 clones, approximately 90% being singletons. The sequenced sample was peripheral blood, obtained 44 weeks after starting pembrolizumab. The receptors were gathered from an adult with mismatch repair-deficient cancer. CDR3s include the opening cysteine and the closing phenylalanine or tryptophan. D genes are given only for firm matches. Not every row has a clone size; where given, it reads once, few, many or a size class.

v_call	d_call	clone_size	j_call	cdr3_nt	cdr3_aa
TRBV21-1	NA	NA	TRBJ1-2	TGTGCCAGCAGCAATCCACAGGGACTCCCCTATCCTTATGGCTACACCTTC	CASSNPQGLPYPYGYTF
TRBV6-5	TRBD2	NA	TRBJ2-7	TGTGCCAGCAGTTACTCGCTTAGCGGGAGTACTTACGAGCAGTACTTC	CASSYSLSGSTYEQYF
TRBV27	NA	NA	TRBJ1-1	TGTGCCAGCAGCCCCAATAGGTGGCTTGGTGACACTGAAGCTTTCTTT	CASSPNRWLGDTEAFF
TRBV5-1	TRBD2	NA	TRBJ2-1	TGCGCCAGCAGCTGGACGGGACTAGCGGCAAACTACAATGAGCAGTTCTTC	CASSWTGLAANYNEQFF
TRBV4-2	NA	NA	TRBJ2-1	TGTGCCAGCAGCCAAGACTACGGCAATGAGCAGTTCTTC	CASSQDYGNEQFF
TRBV5-4	TRBD1	few	TRBJ2-2	TGTGCCAGCAGCGCCGGACAGGGCGACACCGGGGAGCTGTTTTTT	CASSAGQGDTGELFF
TRBV11-2	NA	once	TRBJ1-2	TGTGCCAGCAGCTCACAACTTCAGGGGAATGGCTACACCTTC	CASSSQLQGNGYTF
TRBV6-1	TRBD2	NA	TRBJ2-7	TGTGCCAGCAGTGCCTCTAGCGGTTCGGACGAGCAGTACTTC	CASSASSGSDEQYF
TRBV19	TRBD1	NA	TRBJ2-2	TGTGCCAGTACCGATGACAGGGCCAACACCGGGGAGCTGTTTTTT	CASTDDRANTGELFF
TRBV7-9	TRBD2	NA	TRBJ2-3	TGTGCCAGCAGTAGCGGGAGCACAGATACGCAGTATTTT	CASSSGSTDTQYF
TRBV10-3	NA	NA	TRBJ2-2	TGTGCCATCAGTGAGAGAGGGCCCGGGGAGCTGTTTTTT	CAISERGPGELFF
TRBV13	TRBD1	NA	TRBJ2-5	TGTGCCAGCAGCCCGTCGGGGACAGGGTCTTATGAGACCCAGTACTTC	CASSPSGTGSYETQYF
TRBV6-1	NA	NA	TRBJ2-7	TGTGCCAGCGGCCCCCGTCCCGGCTCCTACGAGCAGTACTTC	CASGPRPGSYEQYF
TRBV5-4	NA	once	TRBJ2-1	TGTGCCAGCAGCTTGGGGGATAGTTTTTATTATGAGCAGTTCTTC	CASSLGDSFYYEQFF
TRBV28	TRBD1	NA	TRBJ2-6	TGTGCCAGCAGTTTAAACCAGGAGGGACAGGGCTTCTCTGGGGCCAACGTCCTGACTTTC	CASSLNQEGQGFSGANVLTF
TRBV15	NA	once	TRBJ1-4	TGTGCCACCAGCAGAGAAGGTTTGGCTGAAAAACTGTTTTTT	CATSREGLAEKLFF
TRBV30	TRBD2	few	TRBJ2-7	TGTGCCTGGAGTGTACGGGCGGGAGGGAGGTACGAGCAGTACTTC	CAWSVRAGGRYEQYF
TRBV13	TRBD1	NA	TRBJ2-5	TGTGCCAGCAGCTTAGGAGGGACAGGGGGCGCGGAGACCCAGTACTTC	CASSLGGTGGAETQYF
TRBV28	TRBD1	NA	TRBJ2-2	TGTGCCAGCAGTTCCCGGGACAGGGACGCCGGGGAGCTGTTTTTT	CASSSRDRDAGELFF
TRBV7-8	NA	NA	TRBJ2-1	TGTGCCAGCAGCTTAGCCATCGGGAACAATGAGCAGTTCTTC	CASSLAIGNNEQFF
TRBV6-1	NA	NA	TRBJ2-2	TGTGCCAGCAGTGAGCTTGAGGAGGTCACCGGGGAGCTGTTTTTT	CASSELEEVTGELFF
TRBV7-2	NA	NA	TRBJ2-1	TGTGCCAGCAGCTTCACCTCGGGCGCCTGGGGGCAGTTCTTC	CASSFTSGAWGQFF
TRBV30	TRBD1	NA	TRBJ1-5	TGTGCCTGGAGTTTGGACAGGCCATATAGCAATCAGCCCCAGCATTTT	CAWSLDRPYSNQPQHF
TRBV9	TRBD2	NA	TRBJ2-2	TGTGCCAGCAGAGCTAGCGGGAGGGCCGGGGAGCTGTTTTTT	CASRASGRAGELFF
TRBV5-4	TRBD2	NA	TRBJ2-5	TGTGCCAGCAGCCGACCCGGGACTAGCGGGAGTAAGGAGACCCAGTACTTC	CASSRPGTSGSKETQYF
TRBV27	NA	NA	TRBJ2-5	TGTGCCAGCTGGAGGATCCGGCAGGGGCTACGGGAGACCCAGTACTTC	CASWRIRQGLRETQYF
TRBV19	NA	NA	TRBJ1-5	TGTGCCAGTAGTATCCGAATAACAGGGATTCGGAGCAATCAGCCCCAGCATTTT	CASSIRITGIRSNQPQHF
TRBV27	TRBD1	NA	TRBJ1-4	TGTGCCAGCAGGGGGACAGCGATAAATGAAAAACTGTTTTTT	CASRGTAINEKLFF
TRBV9	NA	NA	TRBJ2-2	TGTGCCAGCAACAAGAACACCGGGGAGCTGTTTTTT	CASNKNTGELFF